Shown below are 29 T cell receptor beta chains from a single sample sequenced in a study of Tregs in tolerant kidney transplant recipients. Profiled with immunoSEQ multiplex PCR; TCRdb holds only in-frame clones, not every one. Of about 77,000 clones detected, around 98% appear once; the ten largest clones hold 0.56%. The sequencing here drew on CD4+ T cells from blood, taken before the transplant. These receptors all stem from a human donor who received a combined kidney and bone marrow transplant.

V and J are TRBV13 and TRBJ2-1; the D gene is possibly TRBD1 (6 bases). The CDR3 length is 15 residues. From germline, CDR1 is PRHDT and CDR2 FYEKMQ (reference sequence). Trimming removed 6 bases at V and 3 bases at J, with 15 bases between. The CDR3 bases are TGTGCCAGCAGACCCCCTAGGGGGAGCTACAATGAGCAGTTCTTC. It specifies CASRPPRGSYNEQFF.

The chain combines TRBV5-6 with TRBJ1-4; tentatively, D is TRBD1 (6 bases). Looked up from germline, CDR1 is SGHDT and CDR2 is YYEEEE. The CDR3 covers 15 residues. The V gene lost 4 bases and the J gene lost 3 bases, with 13 bases spanning the gap. The DNA for the CDR3 is TGTGCCAGCAGCAATCAGGGGTCATCTAATGAAAAACTGTTTTTT. It encodes CASSNQGSSNEKLFF.

This chain links TRBV28 with TRBJ2-7, with 7 positions matching TRBD1. The CDR3 has 13 residues. The junction had 4 bases not matched to a gene; V was cut back by 2 bases and J by 6 bases. Germline V gives CDR1 MDHEN, CDR2 SYDVKM. Here the CDR3 DNA reads TGTGCCAGCAGTTTAGCGGACAGGCGCGAGCAGTACTTC. Translated: CASSLADRREQYF.

This clone was counted a single time. CDR3 sequence (DNA): TGTGCCAGCAGTGGGAAGGGGGCGCTGAACACCGGGGAGCTGTTTTTT. This sequence encodes CASSGKGALNTGELFF. The chain combines TRBV25-1 with TRBJ2-2; 7 bases fit TRBD1. V gave up 4 bases and J gave up 1 base; unmatched junction bases: 6. The CDR3 sequence is 16 residues long. Germline loops: CDR1 MGHDK, CDR2 SYGVNS.

V usage is TRBV7-2 and J usage is TRBJ1-2, with a weak D call TRBD1 (6 bases). Germline CDR1 is SGHTA and CDR2 is FQGNSA. Between the trimmed V and J ends, which lost 3 bases and 8 bases, there was a span of 13 bases. CDR3 length: 13 residues. This CDR3 reads CASSFYRDNGYTF. The CDR3 bases are TGTGCCAGCAGCTTCTACCGGGACAACGGCTACACCTTC.

The CDR3 DNA follows: TGTGCCAGCTTCGGTGACGAGCAGTACTTC. It specifies CASFGDEQYF. The chain links TRBV6-5 to TRBJ2-7; D ambiguous. The V gene's germline CDR1 is MNHEY and CDR2 SVGAGI. The length of the CDR3 is 10 residues. V lost 8 bases to trimming and J lost 5 bases, with 7 bases between them.

Worth noting for this clone: One junction end does not reproduce the germline sequence, and a read error may be involved. The V and J genes are TRBV2 and TRBJ2-7, with D maybe TRBD1 (6 bases). Per the germline V gene, CDR1 is SNHLY and CDR2 is FYNNEI. The CDR3 loop spans 11 amino acids. The CDR3 bases are TGTGCCAGCAGTAACAGGGCCATCCAGGACTTC. Encoded protein: CASSNRAIQDF.

The chain carries TRBV9 and TRBJ2-7; TRBD1 matches at 7 bases. Looked up from germline, CDR1 is SGDLS and CDR2 is YYNGEE. The CDR3 totals 15 residues. V was clipped by 3 bases and J by 1 base; unmatched bases: 7. The CDR3 spells CASSEQGTVSYEQYF. The CDR3 bases are TGTGCCAGCAGCGAACAGGGGACGGTGTCCTACGAGCAGTACTTC.

The rearrangement joins TRBV7-6 to TRBJ2-5, with D unresolved. Trimming removed 0 bases at V and 5 bases at J, with 4 bases between. Germline V gene data show CDR1 as SGHVS and CDR2 as FNYEAQ. The CDR3 consists of 12 residues. The CDR3, as DNA: TGTGCCAGCAGCTTAGCGCGCGAGACCCAGTACTTC. This encodes CASSLARETQYF. Full variable domain (missing parts from reference TRBV7-6 and TRBJ2-5): GAGVSQSPRYKVTKRGQDVALRCDPISGHVSLYWYRQALGQGPEFLTYFNYEAQQDKSGLPNDRFSAERPEGSISTLTIQRTEQRDSAMYRCASSLARETQYFGPGTRLLVL.

The chain recombines TRBV9 with TRBJ2-3; D gene ambiguous. Per the germline V gene, CDR1 is SGDLS and CDR2 is YYNGEE. The CDR3 totals 14 residues. The V end was cut by 4 bases, the J end by 2 bases, with 11 bases between. The CDR3 sequence: CASSPRSLTDTQYF. Here the CDR3 DNA reads TGTGCCAGCAGCCCGAGATCCCTCACAGATACGCAGTATTTT.

This clone has a single count. The chain is built from TRBV30 and TRBJ2-1, with no clear D. This CDR3 is built from 11 residues. Trimming removed 3 bases from V and 6 bases from J, with 6 bases in between. Germline lookup yields CDR1 GTSNPN and CDR2 SVGIG (reference sequence). Here the CDR3 reads CAWRWLNEQFF. The CDR3, as DNA: TGTGCCTGGAGATGGCTCAATGAGCAGTTCTTC.

V gene TRBV7-8 combines with J gene TRBJ2-7; 7 nucleotides align to TRBD1. CDR1 is SGHVS, CDR2 FQNEAQ, per germline. With V trimmed by 4 bases and J by 7 bases, 7 bases remained unmatched. This CDR3 has 13 amino acids. CDR3 amino acids: CASSSDRVWEQYF. As DNA, the CDR3 is TGTGCCAGCAGCTCCGACAGGGTATGGGAGCAGTACTTC.

The V and J genes are TRBV4-2 and TRBJ1-1, with 7 bases that match TRBD1. CDR3 size: 15 residues. V gave up 2 bases and J gave up 2 bases; unmatched junction bases: 5. Germline values: CDR1 LGHNA, CDR2 YNFKEQ. The CDR3 sequence is CASSQLDRRNTEAFF. Written as DNA, the CDR3 is TGTGCCAGCAGCCAATTGGACAGGAGAAACACTGAAGCTTTCTTT.

The chain carries TRBV5-1 and TRBJ2-7, with no clear D. CDR3 length: 13 residues. With 4 bases removed from V and 3 bases from J, the gap between germline ends came to 11 bases. From germline, CDR1 is SGHRS and CDR2 YFSETQ. The CDR3 reads CASSLGSSYEQYF. CDR3 nucleotides: TGCGCCAGCAGCCTGGGCTCGAGCTACGAGCAGTACTTC.

This clone occurred once. The chain employs TRBV7-5 and TRBJ2-7; the DNA was not compared with TRBD1, the D call given in the table. TRBV7-5 is a recognized pseudogene. CDR3 length: 14 residues. The DNA of the CDR3 is TGTGTCAGAAGAGATAAGACAGGGTCATACGAGCAGTACTTC. It encodes CVRRDKTGSYEQYF.

This clone was picked up one time. This chain connects TRBV29-1 to TRBJ2-1; 9 bases fit TRBD2. Germline trimming cut 3 bases from V and 1 base from J; bases unmatched to any gene: 4. The CDR3 spans 15 residues. CDR1 SQVTM and CDR2 ANQGSEA come from the germline V gene. CDR3 coding DNA: TGCAGCGTTGATAGCGGGAGTGGGTCCTACAATGAGCAGTTCTTC. The encoded protein is CSVDSGSGSYNEQFF.

The chain carries TRBV11-2 and TRBJ1-2; 8 nucleotides line up with TRBD1. The CDR3 totals 17 residues. CDR1 SGHAT and CDR2 FQNNGV come from the germline V gene. J lost 6 bases, V lost 4 bases, and 16 bases had no gene match. The CDR3 DNA is TGTGCCAGCAGCTCGACGAAGACAGGGGTCGTAATCGATGGCTACACCTTC. Its translation is CASSSTKTGVVIDGYTF.

V is TRBV7-2 and J is TRBJ2-1, with unresolved D. V was clipped by 2 bases and J by 2 bases, with 7 bases between them. This CDR3 spans 14 amino acids. CDR1 and CDR2 (germline): SGHTA, FQGNSA. The chain's CDR3 is CASSLLLTYNEQFF. The CDR3 nucleotides read TGTGCCAGCAGCTTACTCCTAACCTACAATGAGCAGTTCTTC.

The rearrangement uses TRBV19 and TRBJ1-2, with 7 bases that match TRBD1. The CDR3 covers 13 residues. V was pared by 3 bases and J by 4 bases, with 2 bases of the junction left unmatched. CDR1 is LNHDA, CDR2 SQIVND, per germline (reference sequence). In DNA form, the CDR3 reads TGTGCCAGTAGTATCCAGGGGGTCTATGGCTACACCTTC. It encodes CASSIQGVYGYTF.

The chain is built from TRBV4-2 and TRBJ2-5; maybe TRBD2 (5 bases). Trimming cost V 1 base and J 3 bases, with 9 bases left between them. CDR1 and CDR2 (germline): LGHNA, YNFKEQ. CDR3 length: 14 residues. CDR3 loop: CASSQASTKETQYF. The CDR3, as DNA: TGTGCCAGCAGCCAAGCCTCGACTAAAGAGACCCAGTACTTC.

V gene TRBV5-4 combines with J gene TRBJ1-4; possibly TRBD1 for D (5 bases). Germline V gene sequence: CDR1 SGHNT, CDR2 YYREEE (reference sequence). The V and J ends lost 5 bases and 2 bases respectively, with 16 bases between them. The CDR3 extends over 16 amino acids. This chain's CDR3 is CASSPRYGGTNEKLFF. In nucleotides, the CDR3 is TGTGCCAGCAGTCCCCGATACGGGGGGACTAATGAAAAACTGTTTTTT. Complete variable domain (other parts from reference TRBV5-4 and TRBJ1-4): ETGVTQSPTHLIKTRGQQVTLRCSSQSGHNTVSWYQQALGQGPQFIFQYYREEENGRGNFPPRFSGLQFPNYSSELNVNALELDDSALYLCASSPRYGGTNEKLFFGSGTQLSVL.

This clone appeared a single time. This chain connects TRBV2 to TRBJ2-1; the match to TRBD2 covers 16 bases. The germline CDR1 and CDR2 sequences are SNHLY and FYNNEI. The V and J ends lost 7 bases and 9 bases, in that order; junction bases with no gene match: 3. The CDR3 is 14 residues long. The CDR3 DNA reads TGTGCCAGCAAAGGGACTAGCGGGGGGGCTGAGCAGTTCTTC. Translating gives CASKGTSGGAEQFF.

This chain connects TRBV6-1 to TRBJ2-3; 8 bases map to TRBD2. This CDR3 spans 13 amino acids. CDR1 and CDR2 from the germline V gene are MNHNS and SASEGT. Trimming cost V 8 bases and J 4 bases; bases outside gene matches: 5. The CDR3 loop reads CASLRRGADTQYF. CDR3 coding DNA: TGTGCCAGCCTTCGGCGGGGGGCAGATACGCAGTATTTT.

The V call is TRBV7-2, the J call TRBJ2-7; perhaps TRBD2 as D (6 bases). V was clipped by 5 bases and J by 0 bases, with 17 bases between them. The germline V gene encodes CDR1 SGHTA and CDR2 FQGNSA. The CDR3 extends over 16 amino acids. The DNA for the CDR3 is TGTGCCAGCAGCCCACATTTGGTAGCGGCCTCCTACGAGCAGTACTTC. This gives the protein CASSPHLVAASYEQYF.

This chain joins TRBV6-5 and TRBJ1-2; a possible D gene is TRBD1 (5 bases). Germline V gene data show CDR1 as MNHEY and CDR2 as SVGAGI. Between the trimmed V and J ends, which lost 0 bases and 8 bases, there was a span of 13 bases. This CDR3 has 14 amino acids. In DNA form, the CDR3 reads TGTGCCAGCAGTTACTCGACAGTGGAATGGGGCTACACCTTC. It translates to CASSYSTVEWGYTF.

This chain joins TRBV5-4 and TRBJ1-2; tentative D call: TRBD1 (5 bases). With 2 bases removed from V and 8 bases from J, the gap between germline ends came to 16 bases. The CDR3 extends over 14 amino acids. Germline CDR1 SGHNT, CDR2 YYREEE (reference sequence). Written as DNA, the CDR3 is TGTGCCAGCAGCTTTCAGGGTGCTTTTGACGGCTACACCTTC. Residues: CASSFQGAFDGYTF. Combining the CDR3 with reference TRBV5-4 and TRBJ1-2 gives the whole variable domain ETGVTQSPTHLIKTRGQQVTLRCSSQSGHNTVSWYQQALGQGPQFIFQYYREEENGRGNFPPRFSGLQFPNYSSELNVNALELDDSALYLCASSFQGAFDGYTFGSGTRLTVV.

The V gene is TRBV7-2, the J gene TRBJ1-5; TRBD1 agrees at 7 bases. CDR1 is SGHTA, CDR2 FQGNSA, per germline. Trimming removed 4 bases from V and 6 bases from J; junction bases left unmatched: 3. The CDR3 has 13 amino acids. The CDR3 reads CASSSQGGQPQHF. CDR3 DNA: TGTGCCAGCAGCTCCCAGGGGGGTCAGCCCCAGCATTTT.

V gene TRBV18 combines with J gene TRBJ2-2; maybe TRBD1 (6 bases). The V gene's germline CDR1 is KGHSH and CDR2 LQKENI. With 3 bases removed from V and 3 bases from J, the gap between germline ends came to 11 bases. CDR3 length: 15 residues. The CDR3 region has the DNA TGTGCCAGCTCACCCACAGGGATGGACACCGGGGAGCTGTTTTTT. Translating it yields CASSPTGMDTGELFF.

The chain uses TRBV5-1 and TRBJ1-2; no clear D. CDR3 length: 15 residues. The V gene lost 2 bases and the J gene lost 3 bases, with 14 bases spanning the gap. Germline V gene lookup returns CDR1 SGHRS and CDR2 YFSETQ. The CDR3 region is CASSFTGVPDYGYTF. The CDR3 coding sequence is TGCGCCAGCAGCTTTACCGGGGTCCCTGACTATGGCTACACCTTC.